This TCR beta chain was captured by sequencing in a study of Graves' ophthalmopathy and Graves' hyperthyroidism. Broader study findings: Blood also harbored most expanded thyroid clonotypes above 0.001 frequency.

Per germline, CDR1 LGHNA and CDR2 YSLEER. J gave up 6 bases and V 4 bases, and 14 bases lay outside the gene matches. The CDR3 loop spans 17 amino acids. RNA transcripts provided the template for amplifying TCR beta CDR3 regions. Second-round multiplex PCR came after first-round RT-PCR with HTBI primers. TCRdb redid the calling of the multiplex PCR reads with MiXCR, one entry per CDR3 protein. The sample shows about 1.1 million distinct CDR3 sequences, roughly two fifths of them seen only once. This clonotype was seen ten or more times. Its antigen is currently unknown. The sequenced sample was peripheral blood or thyroid tissue (not recorded which). The source is an adult man with Graves' hyperthyroidism. The chain links TRBV4-3 to TRBJ1-5; TRBD1 aligns across 8 bases. In DNA, the CDR3 is TGCGCCAGCAGCCCCCCCAGCAGGGGGCCGGTGGGTCAGCCCCAGCATTTT. Translation: CASSPPSRGPVGQPQHF.